These 27 T cell receptor beta chains came from one sample sequenced in a study of human T cells and chemical hapten exposure. MiXCR, applied by TCRdb to the RACE reads, yields one record per CDR3 protein. Altogether 85,000 to 120,000 distinct CDR3 sequences are present, 12% being singletons, with the ten largest covering 1.6%. Time point noted: pre-sensitization, week 0. Treatment meaning: therapeutic diphenylcyclopropenone sensitization with weekly scalp DPC. The sample in question was whole blood, obtained in connection with sensitization to the hapten diphenylcyclopropenone (DPC). The receptors shown here come from a woman aged 45-65 years with alopecia areata. Some clones in this sample may be carry-over from other donors' samples.

This clonotype was seen ten or more times. The V call is TRBV7-2, the J call TRBJ2-7; the D gene could be TRBD1 or TRBD2 (6 bases each). CDR1 and CDR2 (germline): SGHTA, FQGNSA. The CDR3 runs to 14 residues. V lost 8 bases and J lost 2, with 16 bases in between. The CDR3 is CASSEGGKPYEQYF. DNA of the CDR3: TGTGCCAGCTCCGAGGGGGGTAAGCCCTACGAGCAGTACTTC.

This chain uses TRBV29-1 with TRBJ2-1; no clear D gene. The V end lost 4 bases, the J end lost 0 bases, and 10 bases lay between the germline ends. The CDR3 is 14 amino acids. Germline lookup yields CDR1 SQVTM and CDR2 ANQGSEA. The CDR3 is CSVGLKGSYNEQFF. In nucleotides, the CDR3 is TGCAGCGTTGGGTTAAAGGGCTCCTACAATGAGCAGTTCTTC.

There are a few counts of this clonotype. V usage is TRBV18 and J usage is TRBJ1-3, with a tentative D call TRBD1 (6 bases). The CDR3 length is 19 residues. Germline CDR1 KGHSH, CDR2 LQKENI. Trimming shortened V by 3 bases and J by 0 bases, and 21 bases separated the two germline ends. This chain's CDR3 is CASSPPGRDIASSGNTIYF. In DNA form, the CDR3 reads TGTGCCAGCTCACCCCCCGGACGGGACATTGCGAGCTCTGGAAACACCATATATTTT.

This clonotype was counted many times. The chain combines TRBV7-6 with TRBJ2-3; 9 nucleotides line up with TRBD2. Unmatched junction bases numbered 4, after V lost 3 bases and J lost 3 bases. CDR3 size: 15 residues. Germline V CDR1 and CDR2: SGHVS, FNYEAQ. CDR3 nucleotides: TGTGCCAGCAGCTTCGCGGGAGGGCCAACAGATACGCAGTATTTT. Protein sequence: CASSFAGGPTDTQYF.

This clonotype was seen ten or more times. This chain links TRBV29-1 with TRBJ2-3, with 7 bases fitting TRBD1. J was trimmed by 2 bases and V by 8 bases; bases with no gene match: 7. The CDR3 is 13 residues long. The germline V gene encodes CDR1 SQVTM and CDR2 ANQGSEA. CDR3 sequence reads: CSPNRGPTDTQYF. The CDR3 region has the DNA TGCAGCCCCAACAGGGGACCCACAGATACGCAGTATTTT.

The rearrangement joins TRBV7-9 to TRBJ2-5, with 8 bases identical to TRBD2. Trimming cost V 5 bases and J 5 bases; bases outside gene matches: 4. This CDR3 is built from 13 residues. Germline lookup yields CDR1 SEHNR and CDR2 FQNEAQ (reference sequence). CDR3 region: CASSAGGPETQYF. CDR3 nucleotide sequence: TGTGCCAGCAGCGCGGGGGGCCCGGAGACCCAGTACTTC.

This clonotype has only a few counts. The J gene is TRBJ2-2, the V gene TRBV12-3 or TRBV12-4, with a tentative D call TRBD2 (6 bases). The CDR3 consists of 16 residues. The ends were cut back, 7 bases at V and 6 bases at J, with 21 bases in the middle. The CDR3 coding sequence is TGTGCCAGCAACCCCCTGGGTCAGGGAGGATCCGGGGAGCTGTTTTTT. Translated, it gives CASNPLGQGGSGELFF.

This clonotype was seen a few times. This sequence joins TRBV6-2 or TRBV6-3 and TRBJ2-7; D remains unclear. V lost 2 bases and J lost 2, with 4 bases in between. The V gene's germline CDR1 is MNHEY and CDR2 SVGEGT. The CDR3 is 12 amino acids. The CDR3 nucleotides are TGTGCCAGCAGTTACACTACCTACGAGCAGTACTTC. Translation gives CASSYTTYEQYF.

This clonotype was counted between two and nine times. The CDR3 sequence: CASRNRDLRTDTQYF. The CDR3 nucleotides read TGTGCCAGCAGGAACCGGGACCTCCGCACAGATACGCAGTATTTT. V is TRBV6-2 or TRBV6-3 and J is TRBJ2-3, with D perhaps TRBD1 or TRBD2 (5 bases each). The V gene lost 6 bases and the J gene lost 1 base, with 14 bases spanning the gap. Germline lookup yields CDR1 MNHEY and CDR2 SVGEGT. The CDR3 is 15 residues long.

This clonotype was counted only a few times. This rearrangement joins TRBV12-3 or TRBV12-4 to TRBJ1-5, with 7 bases lining up with TRBD1. V gave up 3 bases and J gave up 1 base; unmatched junction bases: 9. The CDR3 totals 17 residues. The CDR3 protein is CASSFRAGGSSNQPQHF. For the CDR3, the DNA is TGTGCCAGCAGTTTCAGGGCAGGGGGTTCGAGCAATCAGCCCCAGCATTTT.

This clonotype was counted only a few times. The CDR3, as DNA: TGTGCCAGCTCCACCGGATGGCCCCAGGACCCCTACCAGTACTTC. Protein product: CASSTGWPQDPYQYF. The chain links TRBV18 to TRBJ2-7; D ambiguous. The CDR3 runs to 15 residues. The V end lost 6 bases, the J end lost 10 bases, and 25 bases lay between the germline ends. Germline CDR1 reads KGHSH; CDR2 reads LQKENI.

The gene calls are TRBV5-1 and TRBJ1-1; D is uncertain. This CDR3 comprises 15 residues. The germline CDR1 and CDR2 sequences are SGHRS and YFSETQ. The V end was cut by 2 bases, the J end by 0 bases, with 11 bases between. CDR3 coding DNA: TGCGCCAGCAGCTTAGGAAGGACGATGAACACTGAAGCTTTCTTT. It yields the protein CASSLGRTMNTEAFF.

The V and J genes are TRBV6-1 and TRBJ1-6; D uncertain. In germline, CDR1 is MNHNS, CDR2 SASEGT. The CDR3 length is 15 residues. V lost 1 base, J lost 0 bases, and 4 bases lay in between. The CDR3 DNA reads TGTGCCAGCAGTGAAGGGAGCTCCTATAATTCACCCCTCCACTTT. This translates into CASSEGSSYNSPLHF.

There are many counts of this clonotype. The V call is TRBV6-2 or TRBV6-3, the J call TRBJ2-7; possibly TRBD2 for D (5 bases). Germline CDR1 and CDR2: MNHEY and SVGEGT. The CDR3 covers 15 residues. The germline V and J ends were trimmed by 7 bases and 4 bases, with 20 bases remaining between them. The CDR3: CASNSQDTSRYEQYF. The DNA for the CDR3 is TGTGCCAGCAACTCTCAAGACACTAGTCGGTACGAGCAGTACTTC.

This clonotype was found a few times. This sequence joins TRBV5-1 and TRBJ2-3; TRBD1 matches 7 bases. Trimming at V came to 0 bases and at J to 2 bases, leaving 3 bases not matched to a gene. Germline V gives CDR1 SGHRS, CDR2 YFSETQ. The CDR3 loop spans 15 amino acids. The CDR3 spells CASSLDKGATDTQYF. The CDR3, as DNA: TGCGCCAGCAGCTTGGACAAGGGGGCCACAGATACGCAGTATTTT.

The V and J genes are TRBV14 and TRBJ2-1, with D unclear. The CDR3 spans 15 residues. Germline loops: CDR1 SGHDN, CDR2 FVKESK. Trimming shortened V by 0 bases and J by 7 bases, and 13 bases separated the two germline ends. As DNA, the CDR3 is TGTGCCAGCAGCCAAGACAGTGCACGAGCGAATGAGCAGTTCTTC. It is translated as CASSQDSARANEQFF. Looking up the rest from reference TRBV14 and TRBJ2-1 gives the full variable domain: EAGVTQFPSHSVIEKGQTVTLRCDPISGHDNLYWYRRVMGKEIKFLLHFVKESKQDESGMPNNRFLAERTGGTYSTLKVQPAELEDSGVYFCASSQDSARANEQFFGPGTRLTVL.

This clonotype was counted at least ten times. This sequence joins TRBV7-8 and TRBJ2-5, with D uncertain. This CDR3 comprises 12 residues. The ends were cut back, 3 bases at V and 3 bases at J, with 5 bases in the middle. CDR1 and CDR2 (germline): SGHVS, FQNEAQ. The CDR3 DNA is TGTGCCAGCAGCTTTTACGAAGAGACCCAGTACTTC. Its translation is CASSFYEETQYF.

The V call is TRBV20-1, the J call TRBJ2-1, with 7 bases fitting TRBD2. CDR3 length: 13 residues. The germline gives CDR1 DFQATT, CDR2 SNEGSKA (reference sequence). Trimming took 5 bases from V and 5 from J; bases not matched to a gene: 6. CDR3 nucleotides: TGCAGTGCTGCCGGACTAGTCAACAATGAGCAGTTCTTC. It encodes CSAAGLVNNEQFF.

The chain carries TRBV28 and TRBJ1-4; D uncertain. The CDR3 runs 16 residues. Germline V CDR1 and CDR2: MDHEN, SYDVKM. Trimming stripped 7 bases from V and 7 bases from J, with 22 bases between. DNA for the CDR3: TGTGCCAGCACGTCCTTCACGGCGGTTTTTGGTGAAAAACTGTTTTTT. Protein: CASTSFTAVFGEKLFF.

The sample holds a few counts of this clonotype. This rearrangement joins TRBV5-3 to TRBJ1-5; D uncertain. TRBV5-3 is given ORF status, its function remaining uncertain. The CDR3 is 13 residues long. The V end was cut by 4 bases, the J end by 6 bases, with 11 bases between. CDR3 amino acids: CARSQRGGQPQHF. In DNA, the CDR3 is TGTGCCAGAAGCCAACGGGGTGGTCAGCCCCAGCATTTT.

This chain uses TRBV12-3 or TRBV12-4 with TRBJ2-3; no firm D call. V was cut by 2 bases and J by 4 bases, with 7 bases left in between. This CDR3 region has 13 residues. In DNA, the CDR3 is TGTGCCAGCAGTTTAAGGTCACCAGATACGCAGTATTTT. This encodes CASSLRSPDTQYF.

The rearrangement uses TRBV7-7 and TRBJ2-5, with 8 bases that match TRBD1. Germline V gene sequence: CDR1 SSHAT, CDR2 FNYEAQ (reference sequence). V shed 3 bases and J 2 bases; nucleotides not matched to a gene: 2. This CDR3 spans 14 amino acids. In nucleotides, the CDR3 is TGTGCCAGCAGCTTTGACAGGGGTCAAGAGACCCAGTACTTC. Translated: CASSFDRGQETQYF. Combining the CDR3 with reference TRBV7-7 and TRBJ2-5 gives the whole variable domain GAGVSQSPRYKVTKRGQDVTLRCDPISSHATLYWYQQALGQGPEFLTYFNYEAQPDKSGLPSDRFSAERPEGSISTLTIQRTEQRDSAMYRCASSFDRGQETQYFGPGTRLLVL.

This clonotype was detected only a few times. V gene TRBV15 combines with J gene TRBJ2-3, with unresolved D. In germline, CDR1 is LNHNV, CDR2 YYDKDF (reference sequence). CDR3 length: 13 amino acids. V lost 2 bases and J lost 6, with 9 bases in between. The CDR3 DNA sequence: TGTGCCACCAGCAGAACAAGTCCGGATACGCAGTATTTT. Protein sequence: CATSRTSPDTQYF.

The rearrangement uses TRBV2 and TRBJ1-2, with 12 bases that match TRBD1. V trimming: 8 bases; J trimming: 8 bases; junction bases outside the gene matches: 9. Germline loops: CDR1 SNHLY, CDR2 FYNNEI. The CDR3 sequence is 14 residues long. The CDR3 region has the DNA TGTGCCAGCCTTAGCCGGGACAGGGGGCGCGGCTACACCTTC. Translation gives CASLSRDRGRGYTF.

This clonotype has only a few counts. For the CDR3, the DNA is TGTGCCAGCAAGCGTGCCTCCTACAATGAGCAGTTCTTC. Translated, it gives CASKRASYNEQFF. The genes are TRBV3-1 and TRBJ2-1; D uncertain. Deletions cut 7 bases from V and 0 bases from J, with 7 bases between. The germline V gene has CDR1 LGHDT and CDR2 YNNKEL (reference sequence). This CDR3 has 13 residues.

This chain joins TRBV7-8 and TRBJ2-5; D gene ambiguous. The CDR3 runs to 13 residues. Germline V CDR1 and CDR2: SGHVS, FQNEAQ. The V and J ends lost 6 bases and 5 bases respectively, with 13 bases between them. CDR3 bases: TGTGCCAGCAGTACATTAAGAGAGGAGACCCAGTACTTC. It translates to CASSTLREETQYF.

The chain has TRBV3-1 and TRBJ2-1, with 8 bases that match TRBD1. This CDR3 spans 13 amino acids. Losses at the gene ends were 8 bases for V and 13 bases for J; bases not matched to a gene: 13. Germline values: CDR1 LGHDT, CDR2 YNNKEL (reference sequence). CDR3 nucleotide sequence: TGTGCCAGCGGGCCCAGGGGGCCATTGGGTCAGTTCTTC. It is translated as CASGPRGPLGQFF.